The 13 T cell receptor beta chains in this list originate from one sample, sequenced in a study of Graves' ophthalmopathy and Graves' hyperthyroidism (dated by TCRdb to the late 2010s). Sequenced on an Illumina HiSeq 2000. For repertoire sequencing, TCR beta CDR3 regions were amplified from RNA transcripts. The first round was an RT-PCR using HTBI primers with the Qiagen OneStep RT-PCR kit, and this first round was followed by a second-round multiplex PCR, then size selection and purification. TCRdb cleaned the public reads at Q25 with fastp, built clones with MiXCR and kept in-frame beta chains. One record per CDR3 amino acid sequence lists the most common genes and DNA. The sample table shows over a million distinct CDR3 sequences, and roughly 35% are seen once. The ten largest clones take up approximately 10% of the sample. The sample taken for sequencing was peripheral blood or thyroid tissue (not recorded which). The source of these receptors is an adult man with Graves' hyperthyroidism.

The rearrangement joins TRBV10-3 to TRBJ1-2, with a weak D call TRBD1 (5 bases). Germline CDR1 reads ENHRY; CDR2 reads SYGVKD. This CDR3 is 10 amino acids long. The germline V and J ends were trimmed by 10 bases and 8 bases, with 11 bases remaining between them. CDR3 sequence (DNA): TGTGCCACCGGGACGGACGGCTACACCTTC. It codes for CATGTDGYTF.

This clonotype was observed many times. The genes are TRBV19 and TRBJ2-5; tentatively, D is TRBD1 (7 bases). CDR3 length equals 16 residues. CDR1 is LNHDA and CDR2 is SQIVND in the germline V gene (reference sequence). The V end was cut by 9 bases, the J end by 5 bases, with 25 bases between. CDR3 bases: TGTGCCAGCCGCAGGAGGGGGCGAGTGGGCGAGGAGACCCAGTACTTC. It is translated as CASRRRGRVGEETQYF. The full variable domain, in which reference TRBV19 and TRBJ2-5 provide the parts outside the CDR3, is DGGITQSPKYLFRKEGQNVTLSCEQNLNHDAMYWYRQDPGQGLRLIYYSQIVNDFQKGDIAEGYSVSREKKESFPLTVTSAQKNPTAFYLCASRRRGRVGEETQYFGPGTRLLVL.

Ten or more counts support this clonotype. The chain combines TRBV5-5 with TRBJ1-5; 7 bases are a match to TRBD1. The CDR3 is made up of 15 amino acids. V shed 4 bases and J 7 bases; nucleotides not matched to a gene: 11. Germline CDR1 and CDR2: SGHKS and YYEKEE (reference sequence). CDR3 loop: CASSPEGTVEQPQHF. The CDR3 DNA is TGTGCCAGCAGCCCGGAAGGGACAGTGGAACAGCCCCAGCATTTT.

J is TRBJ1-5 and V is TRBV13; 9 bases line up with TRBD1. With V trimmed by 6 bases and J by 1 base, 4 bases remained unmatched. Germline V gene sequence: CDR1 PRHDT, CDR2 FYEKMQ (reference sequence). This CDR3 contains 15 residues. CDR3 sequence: CASSEQGASNQPQHF. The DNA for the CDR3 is TGTGCCAGCAGTGAACAGGGGGCAAGCAATCAGCCCCAGCATTTT.

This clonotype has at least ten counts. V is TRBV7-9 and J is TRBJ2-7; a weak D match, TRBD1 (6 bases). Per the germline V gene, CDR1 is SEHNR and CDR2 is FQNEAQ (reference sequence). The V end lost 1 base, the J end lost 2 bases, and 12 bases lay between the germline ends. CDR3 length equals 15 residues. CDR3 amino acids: CASSLGPGQTYEQYF. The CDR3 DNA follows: TGTGCCAGCAGCTTAGGCCCCGGACAGACCTACGAGCAGTACTTC.

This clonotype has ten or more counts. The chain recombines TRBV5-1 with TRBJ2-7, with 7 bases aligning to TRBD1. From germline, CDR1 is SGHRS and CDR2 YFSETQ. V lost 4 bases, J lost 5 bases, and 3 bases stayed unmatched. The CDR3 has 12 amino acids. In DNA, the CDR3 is TGCGCCAGCAGCGACAGGGCCAACGAGCAGTACTTC. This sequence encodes CASSDRANEQYF.

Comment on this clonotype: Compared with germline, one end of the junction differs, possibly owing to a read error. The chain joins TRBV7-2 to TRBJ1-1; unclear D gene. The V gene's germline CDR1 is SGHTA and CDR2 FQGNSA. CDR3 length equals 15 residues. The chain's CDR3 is CASNLVFQTDTEAFF. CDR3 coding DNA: TGTGCCAGCAACTTAGTTTTTCAGACGGACACTGAAGCTTTCTTT.

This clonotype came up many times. In DNA, the CDR3 is TGTGCCAGCAGTCCGGAACTGAGACCTGAAGCTTTCTTT. As protein: CASSPELRPEAFF. The J gene is TRBJ1-1, the V gene TRBV6-5; D unclear. Germline lookup yields CDR1 MNHEY and CDR2 SVGAGI. This CDR3 has 13 amino acids. The V gene lost 5 bases and the J gene lost 6 bases, with 13 bases spanning the gap.

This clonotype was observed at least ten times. For the CDR3, the DNA is TGTGCCAGCAGCTTAGCAGGGCGCGGCTACACCTTC. Its translation is CASSLAGRGYTF. This chain uses TRBV7-8 with TRBJ1-2; no reliable D call. Trimming cost V 0 bases and J 8 bases, with 7 bases left between them. Looked up from germline, CDR1 is SGHVS and CDR2 is FQNEAQ. The CDR3 totals 12 residues.

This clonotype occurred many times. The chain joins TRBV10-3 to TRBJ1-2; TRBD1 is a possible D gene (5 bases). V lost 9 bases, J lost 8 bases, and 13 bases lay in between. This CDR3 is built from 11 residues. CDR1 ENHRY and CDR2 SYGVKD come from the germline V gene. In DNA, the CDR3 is TGTGCCATGGGACTGCCCCAAGGCTACACCTTC. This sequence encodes CAMGLPQGYTF.

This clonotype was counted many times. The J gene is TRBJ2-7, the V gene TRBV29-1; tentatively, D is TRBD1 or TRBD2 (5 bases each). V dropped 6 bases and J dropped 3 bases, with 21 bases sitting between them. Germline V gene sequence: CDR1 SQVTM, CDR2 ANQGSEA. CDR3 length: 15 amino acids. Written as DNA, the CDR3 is TGCAGCGTCCGGGGCGCCGGGCCGGTGAACTACGAGCAGTACTTC. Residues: CSVRGAGPVNYEQYF.

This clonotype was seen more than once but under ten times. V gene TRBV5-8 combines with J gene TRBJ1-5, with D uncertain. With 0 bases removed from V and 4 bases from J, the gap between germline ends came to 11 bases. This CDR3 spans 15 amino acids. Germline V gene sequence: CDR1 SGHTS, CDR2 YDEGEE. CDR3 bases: TGTGCCAGCAGCTTGGCCGTGTTGGGGAATCAGCCCCAGCATTTT. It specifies CASSLAVLGNQPQHF.

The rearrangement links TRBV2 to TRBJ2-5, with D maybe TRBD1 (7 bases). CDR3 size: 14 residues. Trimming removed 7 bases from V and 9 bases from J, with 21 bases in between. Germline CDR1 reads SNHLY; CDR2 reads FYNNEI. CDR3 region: CASIAGGKGQPQYF. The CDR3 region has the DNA TGTGCCAGCATAGCAGGGGGGAAGGGTCAGCCCCAGTACTTC.